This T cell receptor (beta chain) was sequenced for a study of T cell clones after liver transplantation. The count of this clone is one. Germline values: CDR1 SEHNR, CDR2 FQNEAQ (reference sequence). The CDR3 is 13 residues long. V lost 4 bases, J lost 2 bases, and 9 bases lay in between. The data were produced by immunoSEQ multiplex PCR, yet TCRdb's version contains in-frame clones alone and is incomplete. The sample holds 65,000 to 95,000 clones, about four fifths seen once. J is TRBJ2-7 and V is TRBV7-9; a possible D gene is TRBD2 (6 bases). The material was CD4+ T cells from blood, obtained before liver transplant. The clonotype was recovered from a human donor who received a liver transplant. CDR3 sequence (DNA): TGTGCCAGCAGCTCCTGGGGGGCCTACGAGCAGTACTTC. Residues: CASSSWGAYEQYF.